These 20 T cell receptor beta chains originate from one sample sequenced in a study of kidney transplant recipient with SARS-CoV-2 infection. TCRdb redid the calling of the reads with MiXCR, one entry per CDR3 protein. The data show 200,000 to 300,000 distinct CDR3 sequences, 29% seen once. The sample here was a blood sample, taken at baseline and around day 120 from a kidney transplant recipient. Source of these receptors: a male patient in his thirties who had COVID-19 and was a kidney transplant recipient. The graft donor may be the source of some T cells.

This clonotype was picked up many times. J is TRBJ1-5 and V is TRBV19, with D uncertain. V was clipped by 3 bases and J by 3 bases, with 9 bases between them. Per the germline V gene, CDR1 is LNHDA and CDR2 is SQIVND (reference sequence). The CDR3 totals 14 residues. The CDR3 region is CASSIGDSNQPQHF. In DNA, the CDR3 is TGTGCCAGTAGTATTGGCGACTCCAATCAGCCCCAGCATTTT.

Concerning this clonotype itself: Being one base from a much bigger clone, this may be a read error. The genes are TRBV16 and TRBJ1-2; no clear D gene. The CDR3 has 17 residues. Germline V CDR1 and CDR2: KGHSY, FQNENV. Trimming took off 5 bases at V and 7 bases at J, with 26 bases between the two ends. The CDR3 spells CASSIKRVVRKTCGYTF. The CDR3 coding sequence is TGTGCCAGCAGCATAAAAAGGGTCGTTAGAAAGACCTGTGGCTACACCTTC.

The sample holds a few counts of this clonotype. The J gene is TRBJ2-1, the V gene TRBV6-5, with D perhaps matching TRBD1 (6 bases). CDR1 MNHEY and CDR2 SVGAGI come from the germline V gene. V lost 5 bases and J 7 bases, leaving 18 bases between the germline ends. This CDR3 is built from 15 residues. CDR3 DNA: TGTGCCAGCAGTCGGACAGTTTCCAATGGGAATGAGCAGTTCTTC. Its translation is CASSRTVSNGNEQFF.

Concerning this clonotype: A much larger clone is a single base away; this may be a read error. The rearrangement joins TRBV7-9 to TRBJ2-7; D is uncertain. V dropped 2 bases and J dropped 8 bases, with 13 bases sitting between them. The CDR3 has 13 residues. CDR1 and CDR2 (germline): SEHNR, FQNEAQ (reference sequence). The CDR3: CASSLIPANKQYF. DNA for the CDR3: TGTGCCAGCAGCTTAATTCCGGCCAACAAGCAGTACTTC.

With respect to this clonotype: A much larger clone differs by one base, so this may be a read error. CDR3 sequence reads: CAVSAGGEKQYV. The DNA for the CDR3 is TGTGCCGTCAGTGCGGGCGGGGAGAAGCAGTACGTC. This chain uses TRBV10-3 with TRBJ2-7, with D possibly being TRBD2 (6 bases). The V gene's germline CDR1 is ENHRY and CDR2 SYGVKD. This CDR3 has 12 residues.

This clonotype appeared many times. The CDR3 is CASSLAQRTWYVEPQHF. The CDR3 region has the DNA TGTGCCAGCAGCTTGGCTCAAAGGACATGGTATGTTGAGCCCCAGCATTTT. The V gene is TRBV5-4, the J gene TRBJ1-5; a weak D match, TRBD1 (5 bases). V lost 0 bases and J lost 8, with 21 bases in between. CDR3 length: 17 residues. Per the germline V gene, CDR1 is SGHNT and CDR2 is YYREEE (reference sequence).

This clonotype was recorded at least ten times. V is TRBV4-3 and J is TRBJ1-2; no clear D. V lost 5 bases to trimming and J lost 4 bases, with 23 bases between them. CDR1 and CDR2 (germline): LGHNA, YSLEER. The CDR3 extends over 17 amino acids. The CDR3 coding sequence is TGCGCCAGCAGCTACCCAGCAGGACGTCGAAAGACCTATGGCTACACCTTC. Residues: CASSYPAGRRKTYGYTF.

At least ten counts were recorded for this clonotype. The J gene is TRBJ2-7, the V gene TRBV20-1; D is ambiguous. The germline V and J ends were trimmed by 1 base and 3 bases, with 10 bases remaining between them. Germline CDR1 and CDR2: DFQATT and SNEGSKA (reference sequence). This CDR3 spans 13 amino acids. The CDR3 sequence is CSARVLAGYEQYF. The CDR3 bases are TGCAGTGCTAGAGTACTGGCAGGCTACGAGCAGTACTTC.

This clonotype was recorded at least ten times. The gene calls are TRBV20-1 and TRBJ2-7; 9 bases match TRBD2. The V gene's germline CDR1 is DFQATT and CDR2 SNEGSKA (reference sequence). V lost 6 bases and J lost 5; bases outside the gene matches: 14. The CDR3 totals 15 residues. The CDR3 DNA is TGCAGTGCCCCCCGAGGGAGCGGGAGGAACCACGAGCAGTACTTC. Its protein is CSAPRGSGRNHEQYF.

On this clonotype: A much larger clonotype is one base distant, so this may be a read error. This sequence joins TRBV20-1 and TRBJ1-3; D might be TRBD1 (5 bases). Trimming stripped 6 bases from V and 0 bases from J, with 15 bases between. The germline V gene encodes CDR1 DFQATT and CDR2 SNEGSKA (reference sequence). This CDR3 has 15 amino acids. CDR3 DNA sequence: TGCAGTGCCTCGAGGGGACTGAGCTCTGGAAACACCATATATTTT. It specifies CSASRGLSSGNTIYF.

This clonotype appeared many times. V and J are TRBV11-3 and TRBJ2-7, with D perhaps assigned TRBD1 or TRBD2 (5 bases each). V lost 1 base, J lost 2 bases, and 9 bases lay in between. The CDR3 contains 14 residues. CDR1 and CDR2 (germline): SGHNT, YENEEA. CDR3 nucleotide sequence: TGTGCCAGCAGCTTAGGGGACCGAACCTACGAGCAGTACGTC. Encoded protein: CASSLGDRTYEQYV.

The CDR3 sequence is CASSKGGRSRKTYGYTF. DNA for the CDR3: TGCGCCAGCAGTAAGGGCGGAAGATCGCGAAAGACCTATGGCTACACCTTC. The V call is TRBV10-1, the J call TRBJ1-2; no firm D call. V was trimmed by 5 bases and J by 4 bases, leaving 23 bases between them. Germline lookup yields CDR1 WNHNN and CDR2 SYGVQD (reference sequence). This CDR3 region has 17 residues.

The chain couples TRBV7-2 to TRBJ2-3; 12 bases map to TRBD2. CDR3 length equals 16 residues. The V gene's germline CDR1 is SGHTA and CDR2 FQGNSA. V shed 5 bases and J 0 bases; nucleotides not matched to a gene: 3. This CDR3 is CASSPSGGGSTDTQYF. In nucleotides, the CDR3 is TGTGCCAGCAGCCCTAGCGGGGGGGGGAGCACAGATACGCAGTATTTT.

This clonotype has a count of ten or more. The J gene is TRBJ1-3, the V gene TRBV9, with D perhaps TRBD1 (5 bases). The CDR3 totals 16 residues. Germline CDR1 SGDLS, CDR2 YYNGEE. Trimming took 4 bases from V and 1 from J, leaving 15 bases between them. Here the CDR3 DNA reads TGTGCCAGCAGCACTAGACTAGGGGAGTCTGGAAACACCATATATTTT. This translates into CASSTRLGESGNTIYF.

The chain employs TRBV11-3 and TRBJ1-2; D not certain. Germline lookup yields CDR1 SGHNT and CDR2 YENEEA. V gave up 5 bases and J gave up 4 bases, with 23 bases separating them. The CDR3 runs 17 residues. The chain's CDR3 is CASSLRLDLGKAYGYTF. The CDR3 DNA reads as TGTGCCAGCAGCCTCCGACTCGATCTCGGAAAGGCCTATGGCTACACCTTC.

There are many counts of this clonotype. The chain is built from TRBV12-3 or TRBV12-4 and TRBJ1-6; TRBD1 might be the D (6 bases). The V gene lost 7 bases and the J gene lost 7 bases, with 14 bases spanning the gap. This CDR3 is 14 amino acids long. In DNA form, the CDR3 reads TGTGCCAGCACCCCGACAGGAACAAATTCACCCCTCCACTTT. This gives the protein CASTPTGTNSPLHF.

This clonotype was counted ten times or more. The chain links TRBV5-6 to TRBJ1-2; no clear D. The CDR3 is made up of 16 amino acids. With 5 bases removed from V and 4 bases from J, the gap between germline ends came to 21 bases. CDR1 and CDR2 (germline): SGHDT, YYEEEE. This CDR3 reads CASRTDNSRKTYGYTF. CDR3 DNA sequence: TGTGCCAGCAGAACAGACAATAGTCGAAAGACCTATGGCTACACCTTC.

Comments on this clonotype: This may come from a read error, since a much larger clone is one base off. The CDR3 DNA is TGTGCCAGCAGCGTACCAAGGCGTTCAGGTGCGAACACCGGGGAGCTGTTTTTT. Its protein is CASSVPRRSGANTGELFF. The gene calls are TRBV9 and TRBJ2-2; no clear D. CDR3 length: 18 residues. Between the trimmed V and J ends, which lost 1 base and 0 bases, there was a span of 16 bases. The V gene's germline CDR1 is SGDLS and CDR2 YYNGEE.

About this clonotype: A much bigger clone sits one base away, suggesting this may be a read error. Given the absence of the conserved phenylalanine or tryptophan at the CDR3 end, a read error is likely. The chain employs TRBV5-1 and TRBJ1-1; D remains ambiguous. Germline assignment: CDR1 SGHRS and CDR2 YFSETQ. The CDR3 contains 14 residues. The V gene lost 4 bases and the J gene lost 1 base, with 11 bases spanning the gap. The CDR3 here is CASSVTASNTEAFL. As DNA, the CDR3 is TGCGCCAGCAGCGTTACAGCTTCGAACACTGAAGCTTTCCTT.

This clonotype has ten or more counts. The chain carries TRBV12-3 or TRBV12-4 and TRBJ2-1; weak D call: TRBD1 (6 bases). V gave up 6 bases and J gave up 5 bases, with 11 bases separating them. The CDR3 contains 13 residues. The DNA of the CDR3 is TGTGCCAGCAGACGGGGACAACACAATGAGCAGTTCTTC. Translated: CASRRGQHNEQFF.